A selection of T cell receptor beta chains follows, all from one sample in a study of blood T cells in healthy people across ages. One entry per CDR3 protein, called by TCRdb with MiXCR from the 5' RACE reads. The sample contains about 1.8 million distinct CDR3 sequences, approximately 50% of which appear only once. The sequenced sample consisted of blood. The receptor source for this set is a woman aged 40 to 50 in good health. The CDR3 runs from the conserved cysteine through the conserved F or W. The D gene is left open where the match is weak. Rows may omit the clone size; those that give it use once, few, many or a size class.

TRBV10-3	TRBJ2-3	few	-	CAIGVPTDTQYF	TGTGCCATCGGCGTACCCACAGATACGCAGTATTTT
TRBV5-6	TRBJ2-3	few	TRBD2	CASSLVSAGGLIGTQYF	TGTGCCAGCAGCTTGGTATCGGCGGGGGGCCTCATTGGTACGCAGTATTTT
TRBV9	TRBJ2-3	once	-	CASSGTSLYTQYF	TGTGCCAGCAGCGGCACCAGTCTCTATACGCAGTATTTT
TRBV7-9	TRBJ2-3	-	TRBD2	CASSPSGLAGTDTQYF	TGTGCCAGCAGCCCGTCAGGGCTAGCGGGCACAGATACGCAGTATTTT
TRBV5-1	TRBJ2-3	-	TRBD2	CASSLEASGGATDTQYF	TGCGCCAGCAGCTTGGAGGCTAGCGGGGGGGCGACAGATACGCAGTATTTT
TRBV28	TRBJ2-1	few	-	CATQGGTYEQFF	TGTGCCACCCAGGGGGGAACATATGAGCAGTTCTTC
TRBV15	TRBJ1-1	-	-	CATSRVGRNTEAFF	TGTGCCACCAGCAGGGTGGGGCGGAACACTGAAGCTTTCTTT
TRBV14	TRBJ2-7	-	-	CASSSRVLGEQYF	TGTGCCAGCAGCTCTCGGGTCTTGGGGGAGCAGTACTTC
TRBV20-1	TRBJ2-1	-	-	CSAPPGATYNEQFF	TGCAGTGCCCCTCCGGGAGCTACCTACAATGAGCAGTTCTTC
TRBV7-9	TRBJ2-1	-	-	CASSLINRVNEQFF	TGTGCCAGCAGCTTAATTAACAGGGTCAATGAGCAGTTCTTC
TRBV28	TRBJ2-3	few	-	CASCDTGTDTQYF	TGTGCCAGCTGTGACACGGGCACAGATACGCAGTATTTT
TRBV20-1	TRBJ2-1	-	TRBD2	CSASPPISGLADSYNEQFF	TGCAGTGCTAGCCCCCCAATTTCGGGACTAGCGGACTCCTACAATGAGCAGTTCTTC
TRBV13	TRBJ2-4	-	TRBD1	CASSTPGTGKNIQYF	TGTGCCAGCAGCACGCCAGGGACAGGGAAAAACATTCAGTACTTC
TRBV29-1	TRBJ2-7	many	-	CSVWERAEKTYEQYF	TGCAGCGTGTGGGAGAGGGCCGAGAAAACCTACGAGCAGTACTTC
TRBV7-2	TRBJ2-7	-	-	CASSLSLGGYEQYF	TGTGCCAGCAGCTTATCTCTAGGGGGGTACGAGCAGTACTTC
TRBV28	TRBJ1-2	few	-	CASRATVNYGYTF	TGTGCCAGTAGGGCCACAGTGAACTATGGCTACACCTTC
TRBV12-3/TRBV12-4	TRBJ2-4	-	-	CASSGSRLENIQYF	TGTGCCAGCAGCGGCTCTAGGCTAGAAAACATTCAGTACTTC
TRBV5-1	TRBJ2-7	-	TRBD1	CASSLSSRDRGGEQYF	TGCGCCAGCAGCCTCTCCTCACGGGACAGGGGAGGCGAGCAGTACTTC
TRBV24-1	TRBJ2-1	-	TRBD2	CATSVPAGRLGGDEQFF	TGTGCCACCAGTGTCCCGGCAGGACGTCTTGGGGGGGATGAGCAGTTCTTC
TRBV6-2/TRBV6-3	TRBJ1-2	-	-	CASDELRRNYGYTF	TGTGCCAGCGACGAATTAAGACGGAACTATGGCTACACCTTC
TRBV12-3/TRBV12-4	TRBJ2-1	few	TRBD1	CASRSPKGRTGNEQFF	TGTGCCAGCAGATCACCAAAGGGTAGGACAGGGAATGAGCAGTTCTTC
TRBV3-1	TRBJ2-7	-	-	CASSQAATSSYEQYF	TGTGCCAGCAGCCAAGCCGCGACTAGCTCCTACGAGCAGTACTTC
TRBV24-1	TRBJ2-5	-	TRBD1	CATSETARTGERETQYF	TGTGCCACCAGTGAGACGGCCCGGACAGGGGAGCGGGAGACCCAGTACTTC
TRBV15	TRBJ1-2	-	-	CATSTNGGYGYTF	TGTGCCACCAGTACTAACGGTGGCTATGGCTACACCTTC
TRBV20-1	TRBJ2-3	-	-	CSARPQVGQRHTDTQYF	TGCAGTGCTAGACCCCAGGTTGGACAAAGACACACAGATACGCAGTATTTT
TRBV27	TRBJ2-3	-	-	CASSFSALVLTQYF	TGTGCCAGCAGTTTTTCGGCCCTAGTCTTAACGCAGTATTTT
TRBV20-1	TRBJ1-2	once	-	CSARLLDGPRGYTF	TGCAGTGCTAGGCTTCTAGACGGCCCAAGAGGCTACACCTTC
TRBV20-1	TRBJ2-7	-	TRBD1	CSARSDRGSYNEQYF	TGCAGTGCTAGGTCGGACAGGGGGTCCTACAATGAGCAGTACTTC
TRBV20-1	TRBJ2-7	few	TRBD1	CSATRRMGQLIYEQYF	TGCAGTGCTACCCGTCGAATGGGACAGCTAATATACGAGCAGTACTTC
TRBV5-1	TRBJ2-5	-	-	CASSLETPSLETQYF	TGCGCCAGCAGCTTGGAAACTCCTTCCCTAGAGACCCAGTACTTC
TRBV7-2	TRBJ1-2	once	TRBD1	CASSQGTGYRNYGYTF	TGTGCCAGCAGTCAAGGGACAGGCTACCGCAACTATGGCTACACCTTC
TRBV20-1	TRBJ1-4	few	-	CSARGGPTNEKLFF	TGCAGTGCTAGAGGCGGACCAACTAATGAAAAACTGTTTTTT
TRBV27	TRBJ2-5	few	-	CASSSLTLRNPQETQYF	TGTGCCAGCAGTTCCCTAACGCTTCGAAACCCCCAAGAGACCCAGTACTTC
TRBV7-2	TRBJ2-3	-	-	CASSSATQYF	TGTGCCAGCAGTTCTGCTACGCAGTATTTT
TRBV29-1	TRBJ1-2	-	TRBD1	CSVEGFRTGDNYGYTF	TGCAGCGTTGAGGGATTCAGGACAGGCGACAACTATGGCTACACCTTC
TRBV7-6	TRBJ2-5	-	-	CASSNGGGTGETQYF	TGTGCCAGCAGCAATGGAGGGGGGACGGGGGAGACCCAGTACTTC
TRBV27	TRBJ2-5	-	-	CASTALGRAQETQYF	TGTGCCAGCACCGCACTCGGACGGGCCCAAGAGACCCAGTACTTC
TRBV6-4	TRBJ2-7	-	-	CASSDSLQDRLYEQYF	TGTGCCAGCAGTGACTCCCTCCAGGACAGACTCTACGAGCAGTACTTC
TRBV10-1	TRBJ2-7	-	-	CASSVTTGAPQYF	TGCGCCAGCAGTGTTACAACCGGAGCCCCCCAGTACTTC
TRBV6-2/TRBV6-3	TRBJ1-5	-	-	CASKSRGARGDQPQHF	TGTGCCAGCAAGTCAAGGGGCGCAAGGGGGGATCAGCCCCAGCATTTT
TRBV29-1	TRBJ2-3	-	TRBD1	CSVLGQGGGTDTQYF	TGCAGCGTCCTCGGACAGGGCGGTGGCACAGATACGCAGTATTTT
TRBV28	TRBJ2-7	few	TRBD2	CASSVQRGGLAEQYF	TGTGCCAGCAGTGTACAGCGGGGGGGCCTAGCCGAGCAGTACTTC
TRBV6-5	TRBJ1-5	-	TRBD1	CASSYSWTGQLDQPQHF	TGTGCCAGCAGTTACTCCTGGACAGGGCAACTTGATCAGCCCCAGCATTTT
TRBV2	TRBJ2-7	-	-	CASRGTENSYEQYF	TGTGCCAGCAGGGGGACGGAAAACTCCTACGAGCAGTACTTC
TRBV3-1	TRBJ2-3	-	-	CASSQDTWGTDTQYF	TGTGCCAGCAGCCAAGATACGTGGGGCACAGATACGCAGTATTTT
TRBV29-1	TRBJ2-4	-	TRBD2	CSVEDLAGGLKNIQYF	TGCAGCGTTGAAGATCTAGCGGGAGGACTTAAAAACATTCAGTACTTC
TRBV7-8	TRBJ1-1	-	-	CASSPVTRMNTEAFF	TGTGCCAGCAGCCCCGTCACCCGCATGAACACTGAAGCTTTCTTT
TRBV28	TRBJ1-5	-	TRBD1	CASIPYAGQGAGSNQPQHF	TGTGCCAGCATTCCCTATGCCGGACAGGGGGCTGGTAGCAATCAGCCCCAGCATTTT
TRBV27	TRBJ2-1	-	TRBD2	CASSPTRRGGWNEQFF	TGTGCCAGCAGTCCTACTAGGCGGGGGGGCTGGAATGAGCAGTTCTTC